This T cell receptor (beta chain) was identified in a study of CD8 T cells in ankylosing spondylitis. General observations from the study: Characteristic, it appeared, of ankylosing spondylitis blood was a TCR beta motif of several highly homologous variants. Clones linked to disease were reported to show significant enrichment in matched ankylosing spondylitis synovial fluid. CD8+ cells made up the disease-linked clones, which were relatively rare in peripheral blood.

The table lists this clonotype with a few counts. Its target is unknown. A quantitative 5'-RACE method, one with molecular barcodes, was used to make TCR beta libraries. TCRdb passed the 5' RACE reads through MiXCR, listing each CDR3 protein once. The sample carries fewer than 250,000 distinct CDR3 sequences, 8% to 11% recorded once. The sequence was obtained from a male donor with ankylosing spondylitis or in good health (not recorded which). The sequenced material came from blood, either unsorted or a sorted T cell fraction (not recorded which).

CDR3 residues: CSVDQKMNTEAFF. Here the CDR3 DNA reads TGCAGCGTTGATCAGAAAATGAACACTGAAGCTTTCTTT. The rearrangement uses TRBV29-1 and TRBJ1-1; D ambiguous. The CDR3 length is 13 residues. Germline V gene sequence: CDR1 SQVTM, CDR2 ANQGSEA. V was pared by 3 bases and J by 0 bases, with 8 bases between.